This TCR beta chain derives from a study of monozygotic twins with inflammatory bowel disease. Eight cDNA synthesis reactions were run for every sample. Template switching was used to attach UMIs, which incorporated a 6-nucleotide sample barcode. Both the TCRalpha cDNA and the TCRbeta cDNA were taken through two nested PCRs, lasting approximately 16 and 9 cycles. Reprocessing the 5' RACE reads, TCRdb reports a single entry for every CDR3 protein and omits DNA. In all, the sample yields over 35,000 distinct CDR3 sequences. The CDR3 runs to 15 residues. Germline V lookup: CDR1 SGHRS, CDR2 YFSETQ. This TCR derives from a human donor with ulcerative colitis or Crohn's disease, or a healthy co-twin of an affected twin (not recorded which). The chain recombines TRBV5-1 with TRBJ2-1; TCRdb gives TRBD1 as the D gene, but with no DNA this cannot be confirmed. Source material: blood. This CDR3 reads CAGSLDGTPGGEQFF.